This TCR beta chain emerged from a study of blood T cell repertoires in COVID-19. Study information: The United States, Italy and Spain provided the acute and convalescent COVID-19 samples. The cDNA or gDNA used as material had been derived from T cells, B-cell-depleted T cells, or PBMCs.

This clone was seen just once. The germline CDR1 and CDR2 sequences are SGHAT and FQNNGV. The CDR3 covers 16 residues. V lost 4 bases, J lost 1 base, and 14 bases lay in between. As processed by the authors: Researchers report that nucleated cell counts were estimated from reference gene primer amplification. Assay used: immunoSEQ multiplex PCR; TCRdb lists only in-frame clones, some missing. V and J calls and clone size come straight from that table; D and trimming were deduced from the DNA. The sample consists of about 240,000 clones, 86% of them appearing once. This clonotype originated in a man at least 80 years old with acute or convalescent COVID-19. The sequenced sample consisted of peripheral blood. The V gene is TRBV11-2, the J gene TRBJ1-3; possible D gene TRBD1, 5 bases. The CDR3 DNA follows: TGTGCCAGCAGCTCCGGGGGAATTGGTTCTGGAAACACCATATATTTT. This translates into CASSSGGIGSGNTIYF.